These 18 T cell receptor beta chains originate from one sample sequenced in a study of OX40 agonist ivuxolimab in advanced cancers. The method was immunoSEQ multiplex PCR; TCRdb's version includes in-frame clones alone and lacks a portion of them. The sample includes under 9,500 clones, around 89% seen only once; the top ten take 15% to 20%. The sequencing used CD4+ or CD8+ T cells sorted from blood, collected in a trial of the OX40 agonist ivuxolimab. Every receptor here comes from an adult with an advanced solid tumor such as melanoma, head and neck, liver or kidney cancer.

This chain links TRBV21-1 with TRBJ1-3; the table's D call, TRBD1, was not checked against the DNA. TRBV21-1 is classified as a pseudogene. The CDR3 spans 16 residues. CDR3 sequence: CASSKVRQEPGNTIYF. CDR3 DNA: TGTGCCAGCAGCAAAGTTAGACAGGAACCTGGAAACACCATATATTTT.

The chain recombines TRBV6-1 with TRBJ2-7, with D possibly matching TRBD1 (6 bases). Looked up from germline, CDR1 is MNHNS and CDR2 is SASEGT. This CDR3 region has 12 residues. The V end was cut by 9 bases, the J end by 2 bases, with 11 bases between. The CDR3 region is CASKQGAYEQYF. The CDR3 DNA sequence: TGTGCCAGTAAACAGGGAGCCTACGAGCAGTACTTC.

The chain joins TRBV6-6 to TRBJ2-3; perhaps TRBD1 as D (6 bases). V was clipped by 2 bases and J by 2 bases, with 8 bases between them. The CDR3 is made up of 14 amino acids. In germline, CDR1 is MNHNY, CDR2 SVGAGI (reference sequence). CDR3 DNA: TGTGCCAGCAGTTACGCAGGGGCCACAGATACGCAGTATTTT. This encodes CASSYAGATDTQYF.

V usage is TRBV29-1 and J usage is TRBJ2-2; D is unresolved. The CDR3 length is 11 residues. Trimming pared 5 bases from V and 8 bases from J, leaving 9 bases between. Looked up from germline, CDR1 is SQVTM and CDR2 is ANQGSEA. CDR3 nucleotides: TGCAGCGTTCCAGTCTATGGGGAGCTGTTTTTT. Translating gives CSVPVYGELFF.

This clone has only a few counts. The chain is built from TRBV5-5 and TRBJ1-2; D remains unclear. Germline CDR1 SGHKS, CDR2 YYEKEE (reference sequence). V was cut by 0 bases and J by 6 bases, with 6 bases left in between. The CDR3 covers 12 residues. CDR3 loop: CASSLAGDGYTF. The CDR3 DNA reads as TGTGCCAGCAGCTTGGCCGGCGATGGCTACACCTTC.

This clone was counted a few times. The chain recombines TRBV7-2 with TRBJ1-5; maybe TRBD1 (5 bases). Germline-derived CDR1 and CDR2 are SGHTA and FQGNSA. The CDR3 extends over 15 amino acids. Trimming stripped 5 bases from V and 3 bases from J, with 14 bases between. The CDR3 coding sequence is TGTGCCAGCAGCCAGGCGAGGGGAATCAATCAGCCCCAGCATTTT. Amino acid sequence: CASSQARGINQPQHF.

This chain connects TRBV27 to TRBJ2-3; 8 bases match TRBD1. V shed 7 bases and J 10 bases; nucleotides not matched to a gene: 28. The germline gives CDR1 MNHEY, CDR2 SMNVEV (reference sequence). This CDR3 region has 19 residues. The CDR3 bases are TGTGCCAGCACACCGGGACAGGCGGTCCCTATTAGCACTGGAAGAGCGCAGTATTTT. Its translation: CASTPGQAVPISTGRAQYF.

The chain recombines TRBV6-6 with TRBJ2-2; D is uncertain. From germline, CDR1 is MNHNY and CDR2 SVGAGI (reference sequence). The CDR3 loop spans 13 amino acids. Deletions cut 0 bases from V and 7 bases from J, with 6 bases between. Here the CDR3 reads CASSYSSGGELFF. The CDR3 coding sequence is TGTGCCAGCAGTTACTCGAGTGGCGGGGAGCTGTTTTTT.

CDR3 residues: CASSPRQGVFQETQYF. Written as DNA, the CDR3 is TGCGCCAGCAGTCCCCGACAGGGGGTTTTCCAAGAGACCCAGTACTTC. The gene calls are TRBV23-1 and TRBJ2-5; TRBD1 matches 9 bases. TRBV23-1 is placed among ORFs of uncertain function. The CDR3 contains 16 residues. V dropped 4 bases and J dropped 1; count of bases not matched to a gene: 7.

This chain links TRBV6-5 with TRBJ1-1; TRBD1 aligns across 7 bases. Germline CDR1 MNHEY, CDR2 SVGAGI. The ends lost 4 bases at V and 1 base at J; junction bases unmatched: 6. The CDR3 sequence is 15 residues long. CDR3 protein: CASSWKDRPNTEAFF. The CDR3 DNA follows: TGTGCCAGCAGTTGGAAGGACAGGCCGAACACTGAAGCTTTCTTT.

The J gene is TRBJ2-1, the V gene TRBV25-1; D gene ambiguous. Trimming removed 6 bases at V and 10 bases at J, with 13 bases between. The CDR3 sequence is 12 residues long. Germline V gene lookup returns CDR1 MGHDK and CDR2 SYGVNS. The CDR3 nucleotides are TGTGCCAGCAGCCCCCTGCCCCACGAGCAGTTCTTC. Its translation: CASSPLPHEQFF.

This clone was counted once. The chain is built from TRBV2 and TRBJ1-2, with D maybe TRBD1 (6 bases). The CDR3 sequence is 17 residues long. The germline V and J ends were trimmed by 11 bases and 0 bases, with 25 bases remaining between them. CDR1 SNHLY and CDR2 FYNNEI come from the germline V gene. CDR3 protein: CAAEASGAGSANYGYTF. The DNA for the CDR3 is TGTGCCGCAGAGGCTTCAGGGGCAGGTTCAGCTAACTATGGCTACACCTTC.

The rearrangement joins TRBV6-6 to TRBJ1-2; D unresolved. This CDR3 contains 12 residues. The germline V gene has CDR1 MNHNY and CDR2 SVGAGI (reference sequence). V lost 3 bases to trimming and J lost 8 bases, with 10 bases between them. DNA for the CDR3: TGTGCCAGCAGTTATATGTGGCAAGGCTACACCTTC. This translates into CASSYMWQGYTF.

This clone was counted a single time. The chain carries TRBV10-3 and TRBJ2-1; 11 bases agree with TRBD1. The junction had 7 bases not matched to a gene; V was cut back by 7 bases and J by 5 bases. Germline values: CDR1 ENHRY, CDR2 SYGVKD. The CDR3 length is 15 residues. CDR3 region: CAITPGQGENNEQFF. The CDR3, as DNA: TGTGCCATCACTCCGGGACAGGGGGAGAACAATGAGCAGTTCTTC.

V gene TRBV27 combines with J gene TRBJ1-2; D is undetermined. This CDR3 contains 16 residues. In germline, CDR1 is MNHEY, CDR2 SMNVEV (reference sequence). The V gene lost 4 bases and the J gene lost 0 bases, with 15 bases spanning the gap. In DNA form, the CDR3 reads TGTGCCAGCAGTTCAATAACGGACGGAGCTAACTATGGCTACACCTTC. This sequence encodes CASSSITDGANYGYTF.

The V and J genes are TRBV4-3 and TRBJ1-1; D not certain. Trimming cost V 0 bases and J 5 bases, with 10 bases left between them. Germline V gives CDR1 LGHNA, CDR2 YSLEER. The CDR3 totals 14 residues. The CDR3 nucleotides read TGCGCCAGCAGCCAAGATCAGGCGGAGACTGAAGCTTTCTTT. Translating it yields CASSQDQAETEAFF.

This clone has just a few counts. The genes are TRBV9 and TRBJ1-1; tentative D call: TRBD1 (6 bases). The CDR3 covers 14 residues. Trimming shortened V by 1 base and J by 2 bases, and 9 bases separated the two germline ends. CDR1 and CDR2 from the germline V gene are SGDLS and YYNGEE. CDR3 loop: CASSVIQGNTEAFF. The CDR3 bases are TGTGCCAGCAGCGTAATACAGGGTAACACTGAAGCTTTCTTT.

This chain links TRBV7-9 with TRBJ1-5; the D gene is possibly TRBD1 (5 bases). Trimming removed 5 bases at V and 1 base at J, with 12 bases between. Germline assignment: CDR1 SEHNR and CDR2 FQNEAQ (reference sequence). This CDR3 spans 15 amino acids. The CDR3 bases are TGTGCCAGCAGCCTTTGGGGGGAGAGCAATCAGCCCCAGCATTTT. It encodes CASSLWGESNQPQHF.